The rows below give T cell receptor beta chains drawn from one sample of a study of CD8+ T cells in alopecia areata. Clones were sequenced by immunoSEQ multiplex PCR, and TCRdb holds only the in-frame ones, with some missing. This sample carries some 110,000 clones, roughly two thirds of them seen once, and the ten largest clones take around 2.7%. Sequencing was done on a sample of CD4+ T cells sorted from blood. Receptors were obtained from a human donor in good health. Both conserved end residues are part of each CDR3. D genes are given only for firm matches. Only part of the rows carry a size: once, few, many, or a class if the clone is expanded.

TRBJ1-1,-,TRBV6-5,TRBD1,CASSFADRLNTEAFF,TGTGCCAGCAGTTTTGCGGACAGGCTGAACACTGAAGCTTTCTTT
TRBJ2-5,once,TRBV19,-,CASSISTGGETQYF,TGTGCCAGTAGTATAAGTACAGGTGGAGAGACCCAGTACTTC
TRBJ1-5,-,TRBV7-6,TRBD1,CASRLGTGVMEPQHF,TGTGCCAGCAGGTTGGGGACAGGAGTAATGGAGCCCCAGCATTTT
TRBJ2-7,-,TRBV5-5,-,CASSVEAYEQYF,TGTGCCAGCTCCGTGGAAGCCTACGAGCAGTACTTC
TRBJ2-4,-,TRBV7-9,-,CASSPHPNTAKNIQYF,TGTGCCAGCAGCCCGCATCCCAATACAGCCAAAAACATTCAGTACTTC
TRBJ1-2,once,TRBV7-8,-,CASSLGRGAYGYTF,TGTGCCAGCAGCTTAGGGAGGGGGGCGTATGGCTACACCTTC
TRBJ2-3,-,TRBV10-3,TRBD1,CAISGDRATDTQYF,TGTGCCATCAGTGGTGACAGGGCGACGGATACGCAGTATTTT
TRBJ2-5,-,TRBV7-2,-,CASTPRGNRGTYF,TGTGCCAGCACCCCCCGAGGGAACCGGGGGACGTACTTC
TRBJ2-7,once,TRBV30,TRBD1,CAADRVREQYF,TGTGCCGCTGACAGGGTCCGGGAGCAGTACTTC
TRBJ1-1,-,TRBV9,-,CASSSGGVNTEAFF,TGTGCCAGCAGTTCGGGGGGAGTGAACACTGAAGCTTTCTTT
TRBJ2-2,-,TRBV2,TRBD1,CASSGTGGNTGELFF,TGTGCCAGCAGTGGGACAGGGGGTAACACCGGGGAGCTGTTTTTT
TRBJ1-6,-,TRBV15,-,CATSRDRGSPLHF,TGTGCCACCAGCAGAGATAGGGGTTCCCCCCTCCACTTT
TRBJ2-7,few,TRBV30,-,CAWSLGTATSYEQYF,TGTGCCTGGAGCCTCGGGACTGCGACCTCCTACGAGCAGTACTTC
TRBJ2-7,-,TRBV30,-,CAWSVRAGNEQYF,TGTGCCTGGAGTGTACGGGCTGGGAACGAGCAGTACTTC
TRBJ1-2,-,TRBV2,-,CASRAEEGVYGYTF,TGTGCCAGCAGAGCTGAAGAGGGTGTCTATGGCTACACCTTC
TRBJ1-1,few,TRBV29-1,TRBD1,CSVGPGGTEAFF,TGCAGCGTCGGGCCAGGGGGCACTGAAGCTTTCTTT
TRBJ2-7,-,TRBV5-1,-,CASSLTYEQYF,TGCGCCAGCAGCTTGACCTACGAGCAGTACTTC
TRBJ1-5,-,TRBV6-1,-,CASSGGSTRGSNQPQHF,TGTGCCAGCAGTGGGGGCAGTACGAGGGGTTCAAATCAGCCCCAGCATTTT
TRBJ2-3,once,TRBV27,-,CASQGGSRTDTQYF,TGTGCCAGCCAGGGGGGCAGCAGGACAGATACGCAGTATTTT
TRBJ1-1,once,TRBV2,-,CATIPSEGVTEAFF,TGTGCCACCATTCCTTCGGAAGGGGTCACTGAAGCTTTCTTT
TRBJ1-5,-,TRBV6-6,-,CASGTVHGPQHF,TGTGCCAGCGGGACGGTTCATGGGCCCCAGCATTTT
TRBJ2-2,-,TRBV2,-,CASSERGLNTGELFF,TGTGCCAGCAGTGAACGGGGGCTGAACACCGGGGAGCTGTTTTTT
TRBJ1-1,-,TRBV10-2,TRBD1,CASSDFRDRGTTEAFF,TGCGCCAGCAGTGACTTTCGGGACAGGGGGACCACTGAAGCTTTCTTT